This passage covers 27 T cell receptor beta chains from one sample sequenced in a study of T cell responses to AZD1222 COVID-19 vaccine. The data were produced by immunoSEQ multiplex PCR, yet TCRdb's version contains in-frame clones alone and is incomplete. The sample consists of more than 90,000 clones, roughly 83% of them appearing once. The sequencing here drew on peripheral blood, taken 28 days after the second AZD1222 dose. All receptors derive from an adult who received the AZD1222 COVID-19 vaccine.

In this sample, this clone turned up once. This rearrangement joins TRBV5-1 to TRBJ1-2, with D perhaps TRBD1 (6 bases). The CDR3 is 14 residues long. V lost 0 bases and J 5 bases, leaving 11 bases between the germline ends. Per germline, CDR1 SGHRS and CDR2 YFSETQ. The CDR3 is CASSLEGGAYGYTF. The CDR3 DNA follows: TGCGCCAGCAGCTTGGAAGGGGGGGCGTATGGCTACACCTTC.

V is TRBV3-1 (or the pseudogene TRBV3-2) and J is TRBJ2-7, with D perhaps TRBD2 (6 bases). This CDR3 contains 15 residues. V was pared by 1 base and J by 2 bases, with 12 bases between. The germline gives CDR1 LGHDT, CDR2 YNNKEL (reference sequence). CDR3 nucleotides: TGTGCCAGCAGCCAAGTCGGCGGGACGGCCTACGAGCAGTACTTC. Its translation: CASSQVGGTAYEQYF.

V and J are TRBV19 and TRBJ2-1; TRBD2 is a possible D gene (6 bases). This CDR3 comprises 15 residues. The germline V gene has CDR1 LNHDA and CDR2 SQIVND (reference sequence). V lost 2 bases and J lost 7, with 15 bases in between. The CDR3 spells CASSISGSVGNEQFF. The CDR3 DNA follows: TGTGCCAGTAGTATAAGCGGGTCGGTCGGTAATGAGCAGTTCTTC. Looking up the rest from reference TRBV19 and TRBJ2-1 gives the full variable domain: DGGITQSPKYLFRKEGQNVTLSCEQNLNHDAMYWYRQDPGQGLRLIYYSQIVNDFQKGDIAEGYSVSREKKESFPLTVTSAQKNPTAFYLCASSISGSVGNEQFFGPGTRLTVL.

The chain links TRBV6-5 to TRBJ1-6; D not certain. Between the trimmed V and J ends, which lost 3 bases and 4 bases, there was a span of 10 bases. CDR1 is MNHEY, CDR2 SVGAGI, per germline. This CDR3 is 15 amino acids long. Written as DNA, the CDR3 is TGTGCCAGCAGTTATTCCCAGGTTTATAATTCACCCCTCCACTTT. Its translation is CASSYSQVYNSPLHF.

The V gene is TRBV7-2, the J gene TRBJ1-2, with D possibly TRBD1 on 6 matching bases. Germline lookup yields CDR1 SGHTA and CDR2 FQGNSA. The CDR3 totals 15 residues. The germline V and J ends were trimmed by 0 bases and 4 bases, with 12 bases remaining between them. CDR3 amino acids: CASSLASGAVYGYTF. DNA for the CDR3: TGTGCCAGCAGCTTAGCATCAGGGGCCGTCTATGGCTACACCTTC.

This clone was picked up one time. The chain links TRBV21-1 to TRBJ2-4; TRBD1 is taken as the D call from the table, unchecked against the DNA. TRBV21-1 is termed a pseudogene. This CDR3 is built from 16 residues. This CDR3 is CASSNRTVLAKNIQYF. In DNA, the CDR3 is TGTGCCAGCAGCAATCGGACAGTTTTAGCCAAAAACATTCAGTACTTC.

DNA of the CDR3: TGTGCCACCAGCAGAGATAGGGCACCTTATGGCTACACCTTC. Protein product: CATSRDRAPYGYTF. This rearrangement joins TRBV15 to TRBJ1-2; unclear D gene. This CDR3 has 14 residues. Trimming removed 0 bases from V and 5 bases from J, with 10 bases in between. Germline V gene data show CDR1 as LNHNV and CDR2 as YYDKDF (reference sequence).

For this clone: This specimen includes other DNA sequences encoding the same CDR3. The V call is TRBV16, the J call TRBJ2-7, with no clear D. The CDR3 runs to 12 residues. The germline V and J ends were trimmed by 0 bases and 2 bases, with 2 bases remaining between them. From germline, CDR1 is KGHSY and CDR2 FQNENV. The CDR3 loop is CASSQSTYEQYF. As DNA, the CDR3 is TGTGCCAGCAGCCAATCCACCTACGAGCAGTACTTC.

The chain uses TRBV3-1 (or the pseudogene TRBV3-2) and TRBJ1-2; D unresolved. Germline V gene lookup returns CDR1 LGHDT and CDR2 YNNKEL (reference sequence). This CDR3 region has 16 residues. V shed 0 bases and J shed 0 bases, with 11 bases lying between them. The CDR3 loop reads CASSQDFQSPNYGYTF. CDR3 DNA: TGTGCCAGCAGCCAAGATTTTCAGAGTCCTAACTATGGCTACACCTTC.

V usage is TRBV18 and J usage is TRBJ1-1; D is ambiguous. The CDR3 runs 14 residues. V was shortened by 1 base and J by 4 bases, with 10 bases between the two germline ends. Germline V CDR1 and CDR2: KGHSH, LQKENI. The CDR3 is CASSPRSEITEAFF. CDR3 DNA sequence: TGTGCCAGCTCACCACGTAGTGAAATCACTGAAGCTTTCTTT.

The chain is built from TRBV5-5 and TRBJ1-2; D uncertain. V was pared by 0 bases and J by 3 bases, with 6 bases between. The CDR3 length is 13 residues. Germline V lookup: CDR1 SGHKS, CDR2 YYEKEE (reference sequence). CDR3 coding DNA: TGTGCCAGCAGCTTGGACGGAGACTATGGCTACACCTTC. The encoded protein is CASSLDGDYGYTF.

The V gene is TRBV5-1, the J gene TRBJ2-7; 8 bases align to TRBD1. The CDR3 has 16 amino acids. Germline V CDR1 and CDR2: SGHRS, YFSETQ. The junction had 9 bases not matched to a gene; V was cut back by 4 bases and J by 0 bases. CDR3 nucleotide sequence: TGCGCCAGCAGCCCATACTCAGGGGGCCTCTCCTACGAGCAGTACTTC. This sequence encodes CASSPYSGGLSYEQYF.

V and J are TRBV6-2 or TRBV6-3 and TRBJ1-3, with D possibly being TRBD1 (5 bases). The CDR3 spans 15 residues. V lost 5 bases to trimming and J lost 5 bases, with 16 bases between them. Per germline, CDR1 MNHEY and CDR2 SVGEGT. The CDR3 loop reads CASSHLDTLRNTIYF. The CDR3 region has the DNA TGTGCCAGCAGTCACTTGGACACCCTACGAAACACCATATATTTT.

The rearrangement links TRBV6-2 or TRBV6-3 to TRBJ2-2, with D perhaps TRBD1 or TRBD2 (5 bases each). Deletions cut 5 bases from V and 5 bases from J, with 15 bases between. Germline V gene sequence: CDR1 MNHEY, CDR2 SVGEGT. This CDR3 comprises 15 residues. This chain's CDR3 is CASSDRGPRTGELFF. The CDR3 bases are TGTGCCAGCAGTGACCGGGGCCCCCGGACCGGGGAGCTGTTTTTT.

The rearrangement joins TRBV4-3 to TRBJ1-5, with D perhaps matching TRBD1 (6 bases). Trimming removed 1 base at V and 7 bases at J, with 17 bases between. Looked up from germline, CDR1 is LGHNA and CDR2 is YSLEER. The CDR3 loop spans 16 amino acids. The CDR3 DNA follows: TGCGCCAGCAGCCAAGGTGCAGGGGCGGGGGGCCAGCCCCAGCATTTT. This translates into CASSQGAGAGGQPQHF.

This chain connects TRBV20-1 to TRBJ2-7; D unresolved. Germline loops: CDR1 DFQATT, CDR2 SNEGSKA (reference sequence). CDR3 length: 10 residues. Trimming took off 7 bases at V and 8 bases at J, with 12 bases between the two ends. The CDR3 here is CSVRIAKQYF. DNA of the CDR3: TGCAGTGTCCGGATCGCAAAGCAGTACTTC.

Only one count was recorded for this clone. The chain employs TRBV2 and TRBJ2-3, with TRBD1 as a possible D gene (6 bases). Per germline, CDR1 SNHLY and CDR2 FYNNEI. The V end was cut by 4 bases, the J end by 1 base, with 15 bases between. This CDR3 has 16 residues. In DNA form, the CDR3 reads TGTGCCAGCAGTGTTAAGGGGGTTTTGGGCACAGATACGCAGTATTTT. Its translation is CASSVKGVLGTDTQYF. The full variable domain, completed using reference TRBV2 and TRBJ2-3, is EPEVTQTPSHQVTQMGQEVILRCVPISNHLYFYWYRQILGQKVEFLVSFYNNEISEKSEIFDDQFSVERPDGSNFTLKIRSTKLEDSAMYFCASSVKGVLGTDTQYFGPGTRLTVL.

Here the CDR3 DNA reads TGTGCCAGCAGCCCCCCCGGGGGGCAAAGCGGGGAGCTGTTTTTT. Protein product: CASSPPGGQSGELFF. The chain links TRBV5-4 to TRBJ2-2; TRBD2 is a possible D gene (7 bases). This CDR3 region has 15 residues. Germline V gene sequence: CDR1 SGHNT, CDR2 YYREEE (reference sequence). Deletions cut 4 bases from V and 7 bases from J, with 17 bases between.

The chain employs TRBV7-3 and TRBJ2-7; TRBD1 is a possible D gene (6 bases). The germline gives CDR1 SGHTA, CDR2 FQGTGA. Trimming took off 5 bases at V and 6 bases at J, with 14 bases between the two ends. The CDR3 length is 13 residues. CDR3 residues: CASSTTGFGEQYF. Here the CDR3 DNA reads TGTGCCAGCAGCACGACAGGATTCGGCGAGCAGTACTTC.

V is TRBV11-1 and J is TRBJ2-1; D is unclear. V was cut by 0 bases and J by 8 bases, with 2 bases left in between. The CDR3 spans 11 residues. Per the germline V gene, CDR1 is SGHAT and CDR2 is FQDESV (reference sequence). The CDR3 DNA reads TGTGCCAGCAGCTTAGCCGATGAGCAGTTCTTC. The encoded protein is CASSLADEQFF.

This clone turned up a few times. V gene TRBV19 combines with J gene TRBJ1-3; D is possibly TRBD1 (5 bases). This CDR3 contains 13 residues. CDR1 is LNHDA, CDR2 SQIVND, per germline (reference sequence). Trimming removed 5 bases at V and 4 bases at J, with 9 bases between. The chain's CDR3 is CASSLRQGNTIYF. CDR3 coding DNA: TGTGCCAGTAGTCTCCGACAGGGAAACACCATATATTTT.

This rearrangement joins TRBV5-4 to TRBJ2-5; the D gene is possibly TRBD1 (6 bases). CDR1 is SGHNT, CDR2 YYREEE, per germline (reference sequence). V lost 4 bases, J lost 1 base, and 8 bases lay in between. The CDR3 consists of 13 residues. CDR3 DNA sequence: TGTGCCAGCAGCCCGGACAGCCAAGAGACCCAGTACTTC. Encoded protein: CASSPDSQETQYF.

The chain uses TRBV7-9 and TRBJ1-4; D gene ambiguous. Germline V gives CDR1 SEHNR, CDR2 FQNEAQ (reference sequence). The V end lost 3 bases, the J end lost 0 bases, and 11 bases lay between the germline ends. This CDR3 comprises 16 residues. The CDR3: CASSFGDAATNEKLFF. The CDR3 DNA sequence: TGTGCCAGCAGCTTTGGGGATGCTGCAACTAATGAAAAACTGTTTTTT. The full variable domain, completed using reference TRBV7-9 and TRBJ1-4, is DTGVSQNPRHKITKRGQNVTFRCDPISEHNRLYWYRQTLGQGPEFLTYFQNEAQLEKSRLLSDRFSAERPKGSFSTLEIQRTEQGDSAMYLCASSFGDAATNEKLFFGSGTQLSVL.

This chain uses TRBV5-4 with TRBJ1-1; 8 bases are shared with TRBD1. V shed 4 bases, J shed 4 bases, and the junction held 18 bases outside the gene matches. The CDR3 consists of 18 residues. CDR1 SGHNT and CDR2 YYREEE come from the germline V gene (reference sequence). The CDR3 sequence is CASSPPGAGGIRGTEAFF. CDR3 coding DNA: TGTGCCAGCAGCCCCCCTGGGGCAGGGGGCATTAGGGGCACTGAAGCTTTCTTT.

This sequence joins TRBV6-6 and TRBJ2-3; D ambiguous. This CDR3 is built from 15 residues. CDR1 is MNHNY and CDR2 is SVGAGI in the germline V gene (reference sequence). Deletions cut 2 bases from V and 0 bases from J, with 9 bases between. CDR3 residues: CASSYRSTSTDTQYF. The CDR3 DNA sequence: TGTGCCAGCAGTTACAGGTCCACTAGCACAGATACGCAGTATTTT.

This clone has just one count. This chain links TRBV11-2 with TRBJ2-1, with 10 bases that match TRBD1. Germline V CDR1 and CDR2: SGHAT, FQNNGV. J lost 9 bases, V lost 1 base, and 9 bases had no gene match. The CDR3 runs to 16 residues. In DNA, the CDR3 is TGTGCCAGCAGCTTAGTAGGCTGGGGACAGGGGATTGAGCAGTTCTTC. Translation gives CASSLVGWGQGIEQFF.

CDR3 bases: TGTGCCAGCAGGGCGGGGGGGGCCTACTATGGCTACACCTTC. Translated: CASRAGGAYYGYTF. This chain uses TRBV25-1 with TRBJ1-2, with D perhaps TRBD1 (6 bases). V was trimmed by 6 bases and J by 3 bases, leaving 14 bases between them. Germline assignment: CDR1 MGHDK and CDR2 SYGVNS. The CDR3 length is 14 residues.